Presented here are 5 T cell receptor beta chains from one specimen sequenced in a study of T-cell reconstitution after alpha-beta-depleted transplantation in children (dated by TCRdb to about 2016). Library method: PCR. The sequencer was an Illumina HiSeq 2500. Molecular barcoding was employed in the preparation of TCR libraries, with unique molecular identifiers being used to normalize TCRbeta repertoire quantification. The public reads were quality trimmed at Q25 with fastp and then assembled into clones with MiXCR by TCRdb, keeping productive beta chains. Rows are unified per CDR3 protein, each entry keeping the most common DNA and genes. The sample includes around 370,000 distinct CDR3 sequences, with 10% to 13% observed a single time. The ten top clones hold 2% to 2.5% of the sample. The material was PBMCs from the stem cell graft donor, obtained from the stem cell graft. The receptors shown here come from a human donor who donated a stem cell graft to a child with acute lymphoblastic leukemia.

V usage is TRBV2 and J usage is TRBJ1-2; perhaps TRBD1 as D (5 bases). Germline CDR1 is SNHLY and CDR2 is FYNNEI. V dropped 0 bases and J dropped 3 bases, with 11 bases sitting between them. The CDR3 runs 15 residues. The DNA for the CDR3 is TGTGCCAGCAGTGAAGCAGGCAGGGCCCACTATGGCTACACCTTC. Amino acid sequence: CASSEAGRAHYGYTF.

This clonotype has only a few counts. The chain employs TRBV10-2 and TRBJ2-3; TRBD2 might be the D (5 bases). Per the germline V gene, CDR1 is WSHSY and CDR2 is SAAADI. The ends were cut back, 7 bases at V and 2 bases at J, with 13 bases in the middle. This CDR3 has 14 residues. CDR3 sequence (DNA): TGCGCCAGCACCGGGATTCTAAACACAGATACGCAGTATTTT. Encoded protein: CASTGILNTDTQYF.

This clonotype was detected ten times or more. The CDR3 sequence is CASSLEPAESEAFF. CDR3 nucleotide sequence: TGCGCCAGCAGCTTGGAACCCGCTGAGAGTGAAGCTTTCTTT. The chain combines TRBV5-1 with TRBJ1-1, with D hard to call. The CDR3 sequence is 14 residues long. Trimming stripped 0 bases from V and 7 bases from J, with 13 bases between. In germline, CDR1 is SGHRS, CDR2 YFSETQ.

About this clonotype itself: Being one base from a much bigger clone, this may be a read error. The chain employs TRBV4-1 and TRBJ2-1; D might be TRBD1 or TRBD2, each matching 5 bases. The CDR3 consists of 14 residues. CDR1 and CDR2 from the germline V gene are MGHRA and YSYEKL. V was trimmed by 4 bases and J by 12 bases, leaving 19 bases between them. The CDR3 nucleotides are TGCGCCAGCAGCCGCGGTGCAGGGACGTCTGGGCAGTTCTTC. Protein product: CASSRGAGTSGQFF.

This clonotype was recorded a few times. The chain is built from TRBV7-2 and TRBJ2-7, with 9 nucleotides matching TRBD2. Germline values: CDR1 SGHTA, CDR2 FQGNSA. The trim removed 2 bases at V and 7 bases at J, leaving 12 bases unmatched. This CDR3 is 16 amino acids long. CDR3: CASSLRVSGRGSEQYF. CDR3 DNA: TGTGCCAGCAGCTTAAGGGTTAGCGGGAGAGGGAGTGAGCAGTACTTC.